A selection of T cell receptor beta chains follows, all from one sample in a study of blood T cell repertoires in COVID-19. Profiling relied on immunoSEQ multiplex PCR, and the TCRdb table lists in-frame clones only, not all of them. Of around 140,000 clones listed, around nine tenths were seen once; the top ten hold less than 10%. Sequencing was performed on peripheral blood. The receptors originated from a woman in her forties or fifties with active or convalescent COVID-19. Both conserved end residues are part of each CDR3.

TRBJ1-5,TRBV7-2,CASSLQGWQPQHF
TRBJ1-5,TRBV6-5,CASSYAGNQPQHF
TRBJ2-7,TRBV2,CASSEGPFLSGTSAYEQYF
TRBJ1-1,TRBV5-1,CASSLTGTGGGTEAFF
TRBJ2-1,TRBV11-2,CASSLESLSQFF
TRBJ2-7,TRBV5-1,CASSRAGDHEQYF
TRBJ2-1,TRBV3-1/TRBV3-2,CASSRTSGRSYNEQFF
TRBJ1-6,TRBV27,CASSLDSTGSYNSPLHF
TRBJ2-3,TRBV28,CASSPGLRSGSTDTQYF
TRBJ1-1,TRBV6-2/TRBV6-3,CASSYPQGASGTEAFF
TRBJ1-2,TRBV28,CASSVNYGYTF
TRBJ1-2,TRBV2,CASTIGGLIYGYTF
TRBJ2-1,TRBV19,CASSIDRHNNNEQFF
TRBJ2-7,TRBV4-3,CASSQDHSPWYEQYF
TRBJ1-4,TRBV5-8,CASSPKQRGTNEKLFF
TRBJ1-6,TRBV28,CASSYPPGQGSYNSPLHF
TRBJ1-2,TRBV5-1,CASSLGREGVHGYTF
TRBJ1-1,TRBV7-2,CASSLGTGPSNTEAFF
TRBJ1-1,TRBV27,CASSPYRTASEAFF
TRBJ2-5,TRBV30,CAWSPPDIEETQYF
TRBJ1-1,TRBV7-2,CASSQEGHRRPRTIEAFF
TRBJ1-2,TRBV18,CASSPDREDGYTF
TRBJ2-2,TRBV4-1,CASSQDDLAGGRTGELFF
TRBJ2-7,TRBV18,CASSPSGRAHEQYF
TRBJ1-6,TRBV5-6,CASSLGGQKGALHF
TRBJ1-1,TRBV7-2,CASSLVGGRTTEAFF